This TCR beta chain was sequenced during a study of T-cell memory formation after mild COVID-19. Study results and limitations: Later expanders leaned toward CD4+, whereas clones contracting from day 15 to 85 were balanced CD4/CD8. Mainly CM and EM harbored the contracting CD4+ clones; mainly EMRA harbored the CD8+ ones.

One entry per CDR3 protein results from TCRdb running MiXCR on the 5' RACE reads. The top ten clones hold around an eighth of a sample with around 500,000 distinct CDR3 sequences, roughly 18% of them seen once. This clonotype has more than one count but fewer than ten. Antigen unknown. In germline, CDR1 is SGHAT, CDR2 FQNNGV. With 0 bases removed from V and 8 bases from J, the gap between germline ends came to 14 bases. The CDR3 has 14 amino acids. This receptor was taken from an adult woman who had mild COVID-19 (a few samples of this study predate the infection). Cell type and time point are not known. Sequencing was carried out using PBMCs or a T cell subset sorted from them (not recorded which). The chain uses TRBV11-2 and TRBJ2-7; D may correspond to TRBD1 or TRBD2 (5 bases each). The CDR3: CASSLDPGLPKQYF. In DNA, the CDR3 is TGTGCCAGCAGCTTAGACCCGGGGCTACCCAAGCAGTACTTC.